What follows are 14 T cell receptor beta chains derived from one specimen sequenced in a study of cytomegalovirus exposure and HLA in healthy donors. In the PCR, 60 Vbeta and 13 Jbeta primers were used. Sequencing was performed with immunoSEQ multiplex PCR; in TCRdb, only in-frame clones are kept and a portion is missing. This sample yields approximately 150,000 clones, of which around 78% are seen a single time; around 5.9% belongs to the top ten. Specimen: PBMCs. These receptors were obtained from a middle-aged woman in good health and CMV-seropositive.

The rearrangement uses TRBV11-3 and TRBJ2-7; TRBD2 matches 7 bases. Germline CDR1 SGHNT, CDR2 YENEEA. The CDR3 length is 12 residues. The junction had 5 bases not matched to a gene; V was cut back by 5 bases and J by 7 bases. The CDR3 coding sequence is TGTGCCAGCAGCCCCTTTAGCGGGGAGCAGTACTTC. It yields the protein CASSPFSGEQYF.

This chain joins TRBV29-1 and TRBJ1-4, with D tentatively TRBD1 (6 bases). This CDR3 region has 16 residues. V was cut by 7 bases and J by 1 base, with 19 bases left in between. From germline, CDR1 is SQVTM and CDR2 ANQGSEA. CDR3 nucleotides: TGCAGCGCTCAAGGGGGGGGCCTTGGAACTAATGAAAAACTGTTTTTT. The encoded protein is CSAQGGGLGTNEKLFF.

The rearrangement uses TRBV7-9 and TRBJ1-2; 8 bases fit TRBD1. Germline lookup yields CDR1 SEHNR and CDR2 FQNEAQ (reference sequence). V lost 2 bases and J lost 5; bases outside the gene matches: 4. The CDR3 has 14 amino acids. The CDR3 DNA sequence: TGTGCCAGCAGCTTAAGTGACAGGGGTTATGGCTACACCTTC. This gives the protein CASSLSDRGYGYTF.

This clone was picked up a small number of times. V usage is TRBV28 and J usage is TRBJ2-7; the match to TRBD2 covers 11 bases. Germline V gene data show CDR1 as MDHEN and CDR2 as SYDVKM. The CDR3 is 16 amino acids. The V gene end was trimmed by 4 bases and the J gene end by 0 bases; junction bases not matched to a gene: 5. The CDR3 coding sequence is TGTGCCAGCAGTTGGAGACTAGCGGGACTCTCCTACGAGCAGTACTTC. Translating it yields CASSWRLAGLSYEQYF. Based on the CDR3 plus reference TRBV28 and TRBJ2-7, the full variable domain is DVKVTQSSRYLVKRTGEKVFLECVQDMDHENMFWYRQDPGLGLRLIYFSYDVKMKEKGDIPEGYSVSREKKERFSLILESASTNQTSMYLCASSWRLAGLSYEQYFGPGTRLTVT.

This sequence joins TRBV11-3 and TRBJ2-7; unclear D gene. V shed 5 bases and J shed 2 bases, with 28 bases lying between them. This CDR3 region has 19 residues. Germline V lookup: CDR1 SGHNT, CDR2 YENEEA. CDR3 DNA: TGTGCCAGCAGCCGTCGGTTCGCGATGGGCCAACAAGAAACCTACGAGCAGTACTTC. Encoded protein: CASSRRFAMGQQETYEQYF.

This clone was seen just once. The chain links TRBV9 to TRBJ1-2; tentative D call: TRBD1 (6 bases). The ends were cut back, 3 bases at V and 3 bases at J, with 12 bases in the middle. This CDR3 comprises 14 residues. Looked up from germline, CDR1 is SGDLS and CDR2 is YYNGEE. CDR3 residues: CASSADTGYYGYTF. CDR3 in DNA: TGTGCCAGCAGCGCCGACACAGGGTACTATGGCTACACCTTC.

The chain carries TRBV5-1 and TRBJ1-1; no definite D call. V was cut by 5 bases and J by 5 bases, with 13 bases left in between. Germline CDR1 SGHRS, CDR2 YFSETQ. This CDR3 is built from 13 residues. The CDR3 nucleotides read TGCGCCAGCAGTGCCGGCTTGCGGACTGAAGCTTTCTTT. Protein: CASSAGLRTEAFF.

This chain joins TRBV20-1 and TRBJ2-3; D gene ambiguous. The germline V and J ends were trimmed by 0 bases and 9 bases, with 7 bases remaining between them. The CDR3 consists of 11 residues. The V gene's germline CDR1 is DFQATT and CDR2 SNEGSKA (reference sequence). CDR3 DNA sequence: TGCAGTGCTAGAGAGGCCGTGACGCAGTATTTT. Amino acid sequence: CSAREAVTQYF.

The chain couples TRBV7-3 to TRBJ1-6, with TRBD1 matching 9 bases. Trimming cost V 5 bases and J 9 bases; bases outside gene matches: 5. Per the germline V gene, CDR1 is SGHTA and CDR2 is FQGTGA. CDR3 length: 14 residues. CDR3 in DNA: TGTGCCAGCAGCCGGACAGGGGAGGGTTCACCCCTCCACTTT. Translating gives CASSRTGEGSPLHF.

The J gene is TRBJ1-4, the V gene TRBV27, with D perhaps matching TRBD1 (6 bases). Germline values: CDR1 MNHEY, CDR2 SMNVEV (reference sequence). Trimming cost V 4 bases and J 8 bases, with 17 bases left between them. The CDR3 has 15 amino acids. CDR3 in DNA: TGTGCCAGCAGTTCACAGGGTTGGGCGAGGGAAAAACTGTTTTTT. Its protein product is CASSSQGWAREKLFF.

V gene TRBV2 combines with J gene TRBJ2-2, with TRBD2 as a possible D gene (5 bases). CDR3 length equals 11 residues. Germline V CDR1 and CDR2: SNHLY, FYNNEI. The V and J ends lost 6 bases and 8 bases respectively, with 7 bases between them. The CDR3 loop is CASRVAGELFF. The CDR3 DNA reads as TGTGCCAGCAGGGTAGCGGGGGAGCTGTTTTTT. The variable domain in full, with the rest retrieved from reference TRBV2 and TRBJ2-2, is EPEVTQTPSHQVTQMGQEVILRCVPISNHLYFYWYRQILGQKVEFLVSFYNNEISEKSEIFDDQFSVERPDGSNFTLKIRSTKLEDSAMYFCASRVAGELFFGEGSRLTVL.

The chain joins TRBV6-1 to TRBJ1-2, with 8 bases fitting TRBD1. In germline, CDR1 is MNHNS, CDR2 SASEGT. This CDR3 contains 12 residues. The trim removed 6 bases at V and 9 bases at J, leaving 6 bases unmatched. CDR3 coding DNA: TGTGCCAGCAGGCCGGACAGGGAACGCTACACCTTC. Protein product: CASRPDRERYTF.

This chain connects TRBV5-6 to TRBJ2-1; 10 positions agree with TRBD2. The CDR3 extends over 18 amino acids. Losses at the gene ends were 0 bases for V and 2 bases for J; bases not matched to a gene: 8. Germline V CDR1 and CDR2: SGHDT, YYEEEE. The CDR3 spells CASSLESGRALTYNEQFF. The CDR3 DNA is TGTGCCAGCAGCTTGGAGAGCGGGAGGGCCCTAACCTACAATGAGCAGTTCTTC.

The V gene is TRBV9, the J gene TRBJ2-1; TRBD2 matches 7 bases. V gave up 0 bases and J gave up 7 bases; unmatched junction bases: 10. The V gene's germline CDR1 is SGDLS and CDR2 YYNGEE. The CDR3 is 16 amino acids. In DNA, the CDR3 is TGTGCCAGCAGCGTAGCTACGGCTAGCGGACTTAATGAGCAGTTCTTC. Its protein product is CASSVATASGLNEQFF.